This TCR beta chain stems from a study of blood T cell dynamics during melanoma immunotherapy (dated by TCRdb to the early 2020s). At the level of the whole study: Patients with metastatic melanoma were treated with first-line pembrolizumab or nivolumab plus ipilimumab as standard of care in the United Kingdom. To find early correlates of response, the study profiled the peripheral T cell receptor repertoires of patients with metastatic melanoma both before and after one cycle of checkpoint inhibitor therapy. The training cohort consisted of consecutive patients, while an additional independent group of patients from the same centre was pooled to form an external validation set. Overall results and qualifications from the work: A bifurcated reorganization of the PBMC repertoire at W3, with increased clonality or increased diversity, was observed in patients who later achieved disease control, unlike in progressors. The relatively small sample size was recognized as a factor that could limit how well the results generalize. Whether the T cell clones behind the repertoire changes were melanoma-specific or instead reflected general immune activation was something the study could not determine.

Every bulk PBMC sample was loaded with the same fixed amount of about 380 ng of DNA. Following the manufacturer instructions, the immunoSEQ TCRb Assay kit was used to amplify TCR beta CDR3 sequences from genomic DNA. The KAPA Library Quantification Kit for Illumina platforms was used to quantify pooled libraries by qPCR. Pooled libraries were clustered at 0.6-1.1 pM and sequenced on an Illumina NextSeq 500. In the original analysis: Analysis of the TCR data relied on immunoSEQ ANALYZER and the R LymphoSeq package. A rearrangement efficiency score was calculated as productive divided by the sum of productive and non-productive CDR3 sequences. Clonality was measured with the Gini coefficient and diversity with the Renyi index at alpha=1, compared pairwise between timepoints within each patient. In LymphoSeq, clonal relatedness was computed with an edit distance of 3 and repertoire similarity was computed with the Bhattacharyya coefficient. Linear discriminant analysis on week-3 changes in clonality and diversity was built with the R MASS and caret packages to classify response. Held by TCRdb, this immuneACCESS table contains in-frame sequences only and omits some clones. Under half of the omission traces to an unresolved V gene where checked; the cause of the rest is unknown. V and J calls and clone size come straight from that table; D and trimming were deduced from the DNA. A total of roughly 12,000 clones appear in this sample, about 88% of them only once. The ten largest account for roughly 7% of the sample.

For this clone: The specificity of this receptor is unknown. No qualities accompany the bases; no much larger clone lies one base away.

The time point label here, explained by the study, means: week 3, after first cycle of checkpoint inhibitor. Blood samples were taken before treatment (T0) and at week 3 (W3), following the first cycle of checkpoint blockade. Except for two patients with rapid clinical progression, response was assessed 12 weeks after the first infusion by RECIST 1.1; disease control meant complete response, partial response or stable disease. Any patient who had received prior systemic cancer treatment, was on concomitant immunosuppressant therapy or had synchronous other active malignancies was excluded. To track both circulating cells and T cell turnover, TCR beta was sequenced from bulk PBMC as well as from plasma cell-free DNA. PBMC were isolated from blood with Lymphoprep and SepMate tubes, followed by red cell lysis. QIAamp DNA Blood Mini kits were used to extract DNA from both PBMC and sorted T cell subsets.

Here V drops 4 bases and J drops 6 bases, and the junction holds 7 bases not matched to any gene. The germline V gene gives CDR1 as SGHRS and CDR2 as YFSETQ. The CDR3 spans 14 residues, from the cysteine through the phenylalanine. Solely the CDR3 DNA is kept, with 42 bases framed from the first base. In this chain, TRBV5-1 is recombined with TRBJ2-7; the central 10 bases match TRBD1. The sample consisted of blood, taken from a patient treated with checkpoint blockade. The receptor was derived from a human donor with melanoma. DNA sequence: TGCGCCAGCAGCATTGGACAGGGGGAGGGCGAGCAGTACTTC. This translates into CASSIGQGEGEQYF.